A single sample gave rise to the 10 T cell receptor beta chains below, sequenced in a study of blood T cell repertoires in COVID-19. The method was immunoSEQ multiplex PCR; TCRdb's version includes in-frame clones alone and lacks a portion of them. Here the sample spans about 210,000 clones, approximately 86% being singletons. Sample: PBMCs or T cells enriched from blood (not recorded which). Receptors originate from a woman between 35 and 50 years old with acute COVID-19.

The gene calls are TRBV7-7 and TRBJ2-1; D unclear. The CDR3 has 15 residues. Trimming took 1 base from V and 6 from J, leaving 13 bases between them. CDR1 SSHAT and CDR2 FNYEAQ come from the germline V gene (reference sequence). The CDR3 region has the DNA TGTGCCAGCAGCTTAGATTTAGGAACAGCCAATGAGCAGTTCTTC. This gives the protein CASSLDLGTANEQFF.

The chain recombines TRBV6-5 with TRBJ1-1, with 7 bases that match TRBD1. V was clipped by 5 bases and J by 1 base; unmatched bases: 4. CDR1 and CDR2 (germline): MNHEY, SVGAGI. The CDR3 is made up of 14 amino acids. The CDR3 DNA follows: TGTGCCAGCAGTCGGACAGGATCGAACACTGAAGCTTTCTTT. Translation gives CASSRTGSNTEAFF.

This chain links TRBV7-9 with TRBJ1-2, with 10 bases matching TRBD1. The CDR3 has 15 residues. The trim removed 3 bases at V and 0 bases at J, leaving 1 base unmatched. Germline CDR1 reads SEHNR; CDR2 reads FQNEAQ (reference sequence). The CDR3 DNA reads as TGTGCCAGCAGCTTGGGACAGGGGACTAACTATGGCTACACCTTC. Its translation: CASSLGQGTNYGYTF.

The J gene is TRBJ1-5, the V gene TRBV6-2 or TRBV6-3, with D possibly TRBD1 on 5 matching bases. The CDR3 totals 13 residues. The V and J ends lost 5 bases and 7 bases respectively, with 12 bases between them. Germline values: CDR1 MNHEY, CDR2 SVGEGT. CDR3 protein: CASSTTGGQPQHF. As DNA, the CDR3 is TGTGCCAGCAGTACAACGGGGGGGCAGCCCCAGCATTTT.

J is TRBJ2-2 and V is TRBV10-1; possibly TRBD2 for D (6 bases). The V gene's germline CDR1 is WNHNN and CDR2 SYGVQD (reference sequence). This CDR3 comprises 14 residues. V was pared by 2 bases and J by 6 bases, with 10 bases between. The CDR3 here is CASSERRAAGELFF. CDR3 coding DNA: TGCGCCAGCAGTGAGCGGAGGGCCGCCGGGGAGCTGTTTTTT.

This clone was recorded a few times. This sequence joins TRBV19 and TRBJ1-2; D is perhaps TRBD1 (5 bases). The V end lost 4 bases, the J end lost 0 bases, and 9 bases lay between the germline ends. CDR1 and CDR2 (germline): LNHDA, SQIVND (reference sequence). The CDR3 loop spans 14 amino acids. CDR3 nucleotide sequence: TGTGCCAGTAGTAATACAGGAACTAACTATGGCTACACCTTC. It encodes CASSNTGTNYGYTF.

The V gene is TRBV5-6, the J gene TRBJ2-2; a possible D gene is TRBD2 (6 bases). CDR3 length: 16 residues. Germline lookup yields CDR1 SGHDT and CDR2 YYEEEE. The ends were cut back, 0 bases at V and 4 bases at J, with 13 bases in the middle. In DNA, the CDR3 is TGTGCCAGCAGCTTGGCTAGCGCGAGGCTCACCGGGGAGCTGTTTTTT. Translated, it gives CASSLASARLTGELFF.

This clone is a singleton in its sample. The gene calls are TRBV4-2 and TRBJ2-3; D may be TRBD1 (5 bases). The CDR3 has 15 residues. From germline, CDR1 is LGHNA and CDR2 YNFKEQ. The ends were cut back, 0 bases at V and 3 bases at J, with 10 bases in the middle. The CDR3 sequence is CASSQEGQGTDTQYF. CDR3 sequence (DNA): TGTGCCAGCAGCCAAGAGGGGCAGGGTACAGATACGCAGTATTTT.

The gene calls are TRBV29-1 and TRBJ1-2; the D gene is possibly TRBD1 (6 bases). CDR3 length: 16 amino acids. V lost 0 bases to trimming and J lost 10 bases, with 24 bases between them. Germline lookup yields CDR1 SQVTM and CDR2 ANQGSEA. CDR3 protein: CSVEEGVSTGPETYTF. For the CDR3, the DNA is TGCAGCGTTGAAGAGGGGGTTTCGACAGGACCAGAAACCTACACCTTC.

This clone has a handful of counts. Other DNA sequences in the same sample also yield this CDR3. This chain links TRBV7-2 with TRBJ2-7, with 8 bases fitting TRBD2. The germline V gene has CDR1 SGHTA and CDR2 FQGNSA. J was trimmed by 2 bases and V by 5 bases; bases with no gene match: 8. This CDR3 region has 15 residues. CDR3 region: CASSPLAGGPYEQYF. The CDR3 nucleotides are TGTGCCAGCAGCCCCCTCGCGGGAGGACCCTACGAGCAGTACTTC.